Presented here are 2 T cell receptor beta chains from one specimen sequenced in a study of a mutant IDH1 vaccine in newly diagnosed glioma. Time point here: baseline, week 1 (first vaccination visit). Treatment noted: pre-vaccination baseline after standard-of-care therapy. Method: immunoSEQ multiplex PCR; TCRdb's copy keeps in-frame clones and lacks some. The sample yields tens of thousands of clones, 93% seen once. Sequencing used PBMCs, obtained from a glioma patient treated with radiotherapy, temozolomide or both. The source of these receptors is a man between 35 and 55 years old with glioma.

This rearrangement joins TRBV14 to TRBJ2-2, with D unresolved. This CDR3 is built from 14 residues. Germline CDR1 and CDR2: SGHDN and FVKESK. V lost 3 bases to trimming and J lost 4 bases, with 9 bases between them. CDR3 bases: TGTGCCAGCAGCCATCCACAAGGCACCGGGGAGCTGTTTTTT. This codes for CASSHPQGTGELFF.

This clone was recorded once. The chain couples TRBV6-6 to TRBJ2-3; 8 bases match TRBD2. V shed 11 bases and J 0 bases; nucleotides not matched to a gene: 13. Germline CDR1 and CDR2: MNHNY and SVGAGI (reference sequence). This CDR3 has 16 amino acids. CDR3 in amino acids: CAVTAGRASSTDTQYF. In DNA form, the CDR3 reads TGTGCCGTCACCGCCGGGAGGGCCTCTAGCACAGATACGCAGTATTTT.